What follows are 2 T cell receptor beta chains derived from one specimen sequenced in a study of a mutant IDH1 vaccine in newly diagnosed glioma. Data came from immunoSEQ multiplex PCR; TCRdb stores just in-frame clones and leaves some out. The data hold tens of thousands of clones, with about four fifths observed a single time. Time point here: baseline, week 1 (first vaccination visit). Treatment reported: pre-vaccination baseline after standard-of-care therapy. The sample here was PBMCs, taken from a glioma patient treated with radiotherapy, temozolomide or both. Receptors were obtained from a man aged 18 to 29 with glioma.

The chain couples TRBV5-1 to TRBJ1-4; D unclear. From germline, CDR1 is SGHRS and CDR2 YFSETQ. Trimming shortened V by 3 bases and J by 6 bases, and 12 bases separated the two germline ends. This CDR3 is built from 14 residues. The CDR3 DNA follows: TGCGCCAGCAGCTATGAGAGGCCGGATGAAAAACTGTTTTTT. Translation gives CASSYERPDEKLFF.

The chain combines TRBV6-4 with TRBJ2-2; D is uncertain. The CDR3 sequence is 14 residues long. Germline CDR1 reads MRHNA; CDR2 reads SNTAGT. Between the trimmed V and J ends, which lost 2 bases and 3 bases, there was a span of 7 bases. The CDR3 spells CASSDRTDTGELFF. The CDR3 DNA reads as TGTGCCAGCAGTGACAGGACCGACACCGGGGAGCTGTTTTTT.